This T cell receptor beta chain was recovered during a study of CD8+ T cells in alopecia areata. Study as a whole: Patients in the treated group were given tofacitinib by mouth, 5 to 10 mg twice a day.

The CDR3 is 14 residues long. V gave up 5 bases and J gave up 4 bases, with 14 bases separating them. Germline CDR1 is MGHDK and CDR2 is SYGVNS. This clone was seen a few times. Its antigen is unidentified. The study team obtained lesional scalp punch biopsies and peripheral blood from alopecia areata patients. Sorting of PBMCs yielded the CD4+ and CD8+ T cells. Points from the study as a whole: For lesional scalp, especially alopecia totalis/universalis, clonality was higher than in normal scalp.

Once RNA had been extracted, it was reverse transcribed into cDNA to act as the sequencing template. Profiled with immunoSEQ multiplex PCR; TCRdb holds only in-frame clones, not every one. The sample yields 150,000 to 200,000 clones, around three fifths seen once. The receptor comes from a human donor with alopecia areata. The chain links TRBV25-1 to TRBJ1-2; perhaps TRBD1 as D (6 bases). The sequencing used CD4+ T cells sorted from blood, collected at week 0. CDR3: CASSIQGPTYGYTF. The CDR3 DNA reads as TGTGCCAGCAGTATACAGGGACCTACCTATGGCTACACCTTC.